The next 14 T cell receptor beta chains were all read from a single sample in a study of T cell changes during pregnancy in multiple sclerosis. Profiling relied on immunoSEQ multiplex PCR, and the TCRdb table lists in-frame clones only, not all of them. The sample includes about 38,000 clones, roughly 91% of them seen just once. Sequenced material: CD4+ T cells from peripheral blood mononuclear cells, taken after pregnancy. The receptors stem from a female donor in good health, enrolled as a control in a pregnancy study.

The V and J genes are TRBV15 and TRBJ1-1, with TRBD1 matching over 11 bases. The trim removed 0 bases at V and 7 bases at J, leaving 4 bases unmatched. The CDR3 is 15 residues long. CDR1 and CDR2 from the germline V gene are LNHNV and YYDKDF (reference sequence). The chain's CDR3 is CATSRDGQGAGEAFF. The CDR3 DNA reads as TGTGCCACCAGCAGAGATGGACAGGGGGCGGGTGAAGCTTTCTTT.

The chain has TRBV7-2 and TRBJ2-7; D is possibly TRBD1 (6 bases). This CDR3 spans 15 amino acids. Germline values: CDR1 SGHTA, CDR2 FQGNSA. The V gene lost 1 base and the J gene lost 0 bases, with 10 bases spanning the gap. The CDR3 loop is CASSLGQAHSYEQYF. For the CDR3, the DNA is TGTGCCAGCAGCTTAGGACAGGCCCACTCCTACGAGCAGTACTTC.

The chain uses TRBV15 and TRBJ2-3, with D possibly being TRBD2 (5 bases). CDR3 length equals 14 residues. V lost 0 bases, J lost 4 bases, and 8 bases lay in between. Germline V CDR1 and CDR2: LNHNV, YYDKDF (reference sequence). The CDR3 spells CATSRDEGADTQYF. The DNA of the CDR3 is TGTGCCACCAGCAGAGACGAGGGAGCAGATACGCAGTATTTT.

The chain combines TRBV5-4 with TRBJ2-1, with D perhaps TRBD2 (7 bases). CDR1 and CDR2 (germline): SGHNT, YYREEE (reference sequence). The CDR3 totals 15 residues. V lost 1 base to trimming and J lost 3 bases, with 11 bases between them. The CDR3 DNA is TGTGCCAGCAGCTTGCGGGGGGCGGTCTACAATGAGCAGTTCTTC. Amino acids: CASSLRGAVYNEQFF.

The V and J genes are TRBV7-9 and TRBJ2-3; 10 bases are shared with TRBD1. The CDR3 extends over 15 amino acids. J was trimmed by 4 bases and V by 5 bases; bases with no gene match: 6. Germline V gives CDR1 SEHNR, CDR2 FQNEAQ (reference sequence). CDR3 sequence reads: CASSVPGQGSDTQYF. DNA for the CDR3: TGTGCCAGCAGCGTCCCGGGACAGGGGTCAGATACGCAGTATTTT. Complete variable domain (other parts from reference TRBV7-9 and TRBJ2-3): DTGVSQNPRHKITKRGQNVTFRCDPISEHNRLYWYRQTLGQGPEFLTYFQNEAQLEKSRLLSDRFSAERPKGSFSTLEIQRTEQGDSAMYLCASSVPGQGSDTQYFGPGTRLTVL.

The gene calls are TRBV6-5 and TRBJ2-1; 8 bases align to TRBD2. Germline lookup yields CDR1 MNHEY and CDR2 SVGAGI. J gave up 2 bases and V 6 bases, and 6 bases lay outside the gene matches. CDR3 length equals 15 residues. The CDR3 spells CASRVGGGPYNEQFF. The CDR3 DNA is TGTGCCAGCAGGGTCGGGGGGGGACCCTACAATGAGCAGTTCTTC.

CDR3 coding DNA: TGTGCCAGCAGTACGACAGGGGCCGAGCAGTTCTTC. It specifies CASSTTGAEQFF. The chain combines TRBV6-5 with TRBJ2-1; 8 nucleotides align to TRBD1. Germline lookup yields CDR1 MNHEY and CDR2 SVGAGI. J was trimmed by 10 bases and V by 5 bases; bases with no gene match: 4. This CDR3 region has 12 residues.

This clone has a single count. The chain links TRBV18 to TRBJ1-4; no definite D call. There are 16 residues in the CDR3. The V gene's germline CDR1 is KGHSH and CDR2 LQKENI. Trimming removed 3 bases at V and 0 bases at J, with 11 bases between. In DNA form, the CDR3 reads TGTGCCAGCTCACCCCGGGAGGTGGCAACTAATGAAAAACTGTTTTTT. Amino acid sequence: CASSPREVATNEKLFF.

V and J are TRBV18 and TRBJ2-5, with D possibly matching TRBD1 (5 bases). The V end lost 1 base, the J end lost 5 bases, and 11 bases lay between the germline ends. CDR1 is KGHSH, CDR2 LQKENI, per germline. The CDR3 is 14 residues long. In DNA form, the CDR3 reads TGTGCCAGCTCACCACTGGGGCAGTGGGAGACCCAGTACTTC. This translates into CASSPLGQWETQYF. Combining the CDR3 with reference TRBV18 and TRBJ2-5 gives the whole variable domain NAGVMQNPRHLVRRRGQEARLRCSPMKGHSHVYWYRQLPEEGLKFMVYLQKENIIDESGMPKERFSAEFPKEGPSILRIQQVVRGDSAAYFCASSPLGQWETQYFGPGTRLLVL.

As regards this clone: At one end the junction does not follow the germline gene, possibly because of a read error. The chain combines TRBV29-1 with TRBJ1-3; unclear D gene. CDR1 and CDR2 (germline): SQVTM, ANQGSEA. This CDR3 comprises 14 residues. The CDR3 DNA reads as TGCAGCCTTGAGGGCACCATCTCTGGAAACACCATATATTTT. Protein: CSLEGTISGNTIYF.

CDR3 protein: CASSLGGLAGGPRTGELFF. DNA of the CDR3: TGTGCCAGCAGCTTAGGGGGACTAGCGGGGGGGCCGCGGACCGGGGAGCTGTTTTTT. The gene calls are TRBV7-2 and TRBJ2-2; the match to TRBD2 covers 16 bases. The V segment lost 1 base and the J segment 5 bases; nucleotides outside the gene matches: 7. The CDR3 is made up of 19 amino acids. The V gene's germline CDR1 is SGHTA and CDR2 FQGNSA.

CDR3 in amino acids: CASSAAADCYTF. The CDR3 region has the DNA TGCGCCAGCAGTGCAGCGGCGGATTGCTACACCTTC. This chain uses TRBV10-1 with TRBJ1-2; D is unclear. Per germline, CDR1 WNHNN and CDR2 SYGVQD (reference sequence). The CDR3 has 12 residues. Between the trimmed V and J ends, which lost 4 bases and 9 bases, there was a span of 12 bases.

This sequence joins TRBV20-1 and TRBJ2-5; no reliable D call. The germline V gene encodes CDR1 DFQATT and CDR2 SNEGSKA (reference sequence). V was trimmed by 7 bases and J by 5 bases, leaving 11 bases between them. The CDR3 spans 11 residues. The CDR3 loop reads CSGNRRETQYF. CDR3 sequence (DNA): TGCAGTGGGAACAGAAGGGAGACCCAGTACTTC.

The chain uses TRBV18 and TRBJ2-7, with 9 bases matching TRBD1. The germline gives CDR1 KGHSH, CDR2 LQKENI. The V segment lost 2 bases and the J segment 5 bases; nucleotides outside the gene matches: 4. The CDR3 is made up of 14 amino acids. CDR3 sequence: CASSPSRTGDEQYF. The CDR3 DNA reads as TGTGCCAGCTCACCATCGAGGACAGGGGACGAGCAGTACTTC.